The 30 T cell receptor beta chains listed next were all sequenced from one sample in a study of blood T cells in healthy people across ages. With a J-beta primer mix and a sample-barcoded 5' primer, a second PCR ran about 6 to 11 cycles. MiXCR, applied by TCRdb to the 5' RACE reads, yields one record per CDR3 protein. The sample consists of hundreds of thousands of distinct CDR3 sequences, around 50% of them appearing once. Sequenced sample: blood. These receptor sequences come from a woman of 80 years or more in good health.

Comments on this clonotype: A read error is possible here, since a much larger clone lies one base away. V usage is TRBV3-1 and J usage is TRBJ2-1; unclear D gene. Germline V lookup: CDR1 LGHDT, CDR2 YNNKEL (reference sequence). The CDR3 consists of 14 residues. The V end lost 8 bases, the J end lost 10 bases, and 21 bases lay between the germline ends. The CDR3 DNA is TGTGCCAGCGTCTCCGGGCCAGAAGGCTACGAGCAGTTCTTC. This encodes CASVSGPEGYEQFF.

This chain connects TRBV7-2 to TRBJ2-5, with unresolved D. The CDR3 has 14 amino acids. Per germline, CDR1 SGHTA and CDR2 FQGNSA. Deletions cut 5 bases from V and 2 bases from J, with 12 bases between. The CDR3 coding sequence is TGTGCCAGCAGCCAGCCCGAGCTTCAAGAGACCCAGTACTTC. It encodes CASSQPELQETQYF.

The chain uses TRBV20-1 and TRBJ1-4; TRBD1 is a possible D gene (5 bases). V dropped 0 bases and J dropped 8 bases, with 16 bases sitting between them. The CDR3 loop spans 15 amino acids. Germline CDR1 reads DFQATT; CDR2 reads SNEGSKA (reference sequence). The CDR3 region is CSARDPGQRDEKLFF. The CDR3 DNA sequence: TGCAGTGCTAGAGATCCCGGACAAAGGGACGAAAAACTGTTTTTT.

Worth noting for this clonotype: A read error may explain this, as a much larger clone is one base away. The rearrangement joins TRBV20-1 to TRBJ2-4; a weak D match, TRBD1 (6 bases). This CDR3 comprises 15 residues. CDR1 DFQATT and CDR2 SNEGSKA come from the germline V gene (reference sequence). Trimming cost V 5 bases and J 4 bases, with 18 bases left between them. The CDR3 here is CSASRDKAFKNIQYF. DNA of the CDR3: TGCAGTGCTTCCCGGGACAAGGCATTTAAAAACATTCAGTACTTC.

The V and J genes are TRBV20-1 and TRBJ1-2, with D possibly TRBD1 on 6 matching bases. Trimming removed 6 bases at V and 0 bases at J, with 11 bases between. The CDR3 consists of 13 residues. Germline assignment: CDR1 DFQATT and CDR2 SNEGSKA (reference sequence). CDR3 loop: CSAADRSNYGYTF. Here the CDR3 DNA reads TGCAGTGCCGCAGACAGGTCTAACTATGGCTACACCTTC.

In its sample, this clonotype was seen a few times. The rearrangement links TRBV24-1 to TRBJ2-5, with D unresolved. Between the trimmed V and J ends, which lost 4 bases and 4 bases, there was a span of 18 bases. The CDR3 is 16 amino acids. Germline V gene lookup returns CDR1 KGHDR and CDR2 SFDVKD. CDR3: CATSEGSVLGVETQYF. The CDR3 bases are TGTGCCACCAGTGAAGGCAGCGTCCTTGGGGTAGAGACCCAGTACTTC.

The chain employs TRBV5-1 and TRBJ2-3, with TRBD1 matching over 9 bases. The V segment lost 4 bases and the J segment 4 bases; nucleotides outside the gene matches: 13. Germline assignment: CDR1 SGHRS and CDR2 YFSETQ. This CDR3 is 17 amino acids long. The CDR3 region is CASSPEQQGASADTQYF. The CDR3 nucleotides are TGCGCCAGCAGCCCCGAACAACAGGGGGCGAGTGCAGATACGCAGTATTTT.

A few counts support this clonotype. The chain uses TRBV18 and TRBJ2-5, with D perhaps TRBD2 (6 bases). V lost 6 bases and J lost 11, with 19 bases in between. The germline gives CDR1 KGHSH, CDR2 LQKENI. The CDR3 has 13 residues. DNA for the CDR3: TGTGCCAGCTCCAACCGGGGGAACGATGAGCAGTACTTC. This codes for CASSNRGNDEQYF.

This clonotype was recorded only once. The J gene is TRBJ2-1, the V gene TRBV6-1; D is perhaps TRBD1 (5 bases). This CDR3 has 15 residues. Germline loops: CDR1 MNHNS, CDR2 SASEGT. Trimming pared 8 bases from V and 7 bases from J, leaving 21 bases between. The CDR3 DNA is TGTGCCAGCCCAGTGGGGCCCCTTATTAGGAATGAGCAGTTCTTC. Protein sequence: CASPVGPLIRNEQFF.

This sequence joins TRBV12-5 and TRBJ2-3; maybe TRBD1 (5 bases). Germline V gene data show CDR1 as LGHNT and CDR2 as FRNRAP. V lost 1 base and J lost 4, with 12 bases in between. The CDR3 is made up of 15 amino acids. The CDR3 nucleotides are TGTGCTAGTGGTTTGGATCAGGGTGTATCAGATACGCAGTATTTT. Protein sequence: CASGLDQGVSDTQYF.

This clonotype showed up many times. The chain combines TRBV12-3 or TRBV12-4 with TRBJ2-3; 11 bases match TRBD2. The J segment lost 2 bases and the V segment lost 3 bases, leaving 10 bases of the junction unmatched. The CDR3 loop spans 18 amino acids. CDR3 DNA: TGTGCCAGCAGTTTGGGGCCGGGACTAGCGGCAACCACAGATACGCAGTATTTT. It specifies CASSLGPGLAATTDTQYF.

The chain carries TRBV9 and TRBJ2-4, with 9 nucleotides matching TRBD2. TRBJ2-7 matches the DNA end more closely, so the J call is doubtful. The CDR3 loop spans 15 amino acids. Germline V lookup: CDR1 SGDLS, CDR2 YYNGEE. CDR3 nucleotides: TGTGCCAGCAGTGCCCCCGGGACTAGCATCTACGAGCAGTACTTC. Its protein is CASSAPGTSIYEQYF.

This clonotype was seen only a few times. The chain is built from TRBV20-1 and TRBJ1-1; tentatively, D is TRBD1 (6 bases). CDR3 length: 16 residues. The ends were cut back, 6 bases at V and 1 base at J, with 21 bases in the middle. The germline V gene encodes CDR1 DFQATT and CDR2 SNEGSKA (reference sequence). CDR3 amino acids: CSARSGRGNQNTEAFF. CDR3 DNA sequence: TGCAGTGCCAGGAGCGGCAGGGGTAATCAGAACACTGAAGCTTTCTTT.

Concerning this clonotype: A much larger clone is a single base away; this may be a read error. In DNA, the CDR3 is TGTGCCAGCGGCTTAGTCGGGCTAGTTGGAAATGAGCAGTTCTTC. Its translation is CASGLVGLVGNEQFF. The chain couples TRBV13 to TRBJ2-1; D is unclear. Germline V gene sequence: CDR1 PRHDT, CDR2 FYEKMQ (reference sequence). The CDR3 is made up of 15 amino acids.

At least ten counts were recorded for this clonotype. V usage is TRBV7-9 and J usage is TRBJ2-7, with 13 positions matching TRBD2. Germline V gene lookup returns CDR1 SEHNR and CDR2 FQNEAQ (reference sequence). CDR3 length: 16 residues. The V and J ends lost 5 bases and 0 bases, in that order; junction bases with no gene match: 4. CDR3 in DNA: TGTGCCAGCAGCCAGACTAGCGGGGGGAACTCCTACGAGCAGTACTTC. It is translated as CASSQTSGGNSYEQYF. The full variable domain, completed using reference TRBV7-9 and TRBJ2-7, is DTGVSQNPRHKITKRGQNVTFRCDPISEHNRLYWYRQTLGQGPEFLTYFQNEAQLEKSRLLSDRFSAERPKGSFSTLEIQRTEQGDSAMYLCASSQTSGGNSYEQYFGPGTRLTVT.

This clonotype was seen only a few times. This clone may be a read error of a much larger clone one base away. The V gene is TRBV12-3 or TRBV12-4, the J gene TRBJ1-2; tentative D call: TRBD1 (6 bases). V dropped 5 bases and J dropped 2 bases, with 9 bases sitting between them. This CDR3 has 13 amino acids. CDR3 DNA sequence: TGTGCCAGCAGTCGTGGACAGAACTATGGCTACACCTTC. It yields the protein CASSRGQNYGYTF.

In this sample, this clonotype turned up a few times. The chain uses TRBV5-5 and TRBJ2-5; perhaps TRBD1 as D (6 bases). The CDR3 is 19 residues long. Trimming left V 2 bases short and J 3 bases short, with 26 bases between. Per germline, CDR1 SGHKS and CDR2 YYEKEE (reference sequence). The CDR3 nucleotides are TGTGCCAGCAGCTTTCCCGGGACATCGGAGAAGGGAGCCAAAGAGACCCAGTACTTC. Its protein is CASSFPGTSEKGAKETQYF.

On this clonotype: One base away lies a much larger clone, so this may be a sequencing read error. The CDR3 here is CAGSLSGVGETQYF. CDR3 DNA sequence: TGTGCCGGCAGTTTAAGCGGGGTCGGGGAGACCCAGTACTTC. This chain connects TRBV7-3 to TRBJ2-5; 7 bases align to TRBD2. Germline V CDR1 and CDR2: SGHTA, FQGTGA. The CDR3 is made up of 14 amino acids.

Concerning this clonotype: This could be a read error, since a much larger clone is one nucleotide away. The chain links TRBV5-1 to TRBJ2-5, with 9 bases fitting TRBD2. The CDR3 contains 18 residues. V trimming: 3 bases; J trimming: 2 bases; junction bases outside the gene matches: 14. CDR1 and CDR2 (germline): SGHRS, YFSETQ. The CDR3 sequence: CASSSSSSGRAAQETQYF. The DNA of the CDR3 is TGCGCCAGCAGCTCCTCGAGTAGCGGGAGAGCGGCTCAAGAGACCCAGTACTTC.

The chain recombines TRBV25-1 with TRBJ2-4; D possibly matches TRBD1 or TRBD2 (5 bases each). TRBJ2-7 matches the DNA end more closely, so the J call is doubtful. From germline, CDR1 is MGHDK and CDR2 SYGVNS. The CDR3 covers 13 residues. The CDR3 is CASGRDPIYEQYF. CDR3 nucleotides: TGTGCCAGCGGCCGGGACCCAATCTACGAGCAGTACTTC.

This clonotype was picked up a small number of times. The J gene is TRBJ1-5, the V gene TRBV20-1; a weak D match, TRBD1 (5 bases). The CDR3 totals 14 residues. V lost 1 base, J lost 5 bases, and 12 bases lay in between. Germline CDR1 and CDR2: DFQATT and SNEGSKA (reference sequence). The CDR3 protein is CSARGVGADQPQHF. The CDR3, as DNA: TGCAGTGCTAGAGGGGTTGGGGCAGATCAGCCCCAGCATTTT.

This chain uses TRBV3-1 with TRBJ2-1; D not certain. The V and J ends lost 10 bases and 5 bases respectively, with 9 bases between them. Germline CDR1 and CDR2: LGHDT and YNNKEL (reference sequence). This CDR3 spans 11 amino acids. This CDR3 reads CANSLNNEQFF. The CDR3 DNA is TGTGCCAACAGTCTAAACAATGAGCAGTTCTTC.

In regard to this clonotype: The germline gene is not matched at one end of the junction; a read error may be the cause. The rearrangement joins TRBV3-1 to TRBJ2-5; 8 positions agree with TRBD1. The DNA end is more similar to TRBJ2-4, so the J call may be wrong. The CDR3 is made up of 13 amino acids. Per the germline V gene, CDR1 is LGHDT and CDR2 is YNNKEL (reference sequence). CDR3 DNA: TGTGCCAGCGGCCAAGGGACAGGAAACATTCAGTACTTC. As protein: CASGQGTGNIQYF.

In its sample, this clonotype was seen many times. The chain has TRBV7-9 and TRBJ2-1, with D hard to call. This CDR3 has 16 amino acids. Trimming pared 3 bases from V and 6 bases from J, leaving 18 bases between. Germline loops: CDR1 SEHNR, CDR2 FQNEAQ (reference sequence). The CDR3 sequence is CASSLKFDQPSNEQFF. In DNA, the CDR3 is TGTGCCAGCAGCTTGAAATTCGACCAGCCCAGCAATGAGCAGTTCTTC.

V gene TRBV18 combines with J gene TRBJ2-5; 8 nucleotides align to TRBD1. The V gene end was trimmed by 4 bases and the J gene end by 5 bases; junction bases not matched to a gene: 3. This CDR3 spans 13 amino acids. The germline V gene encodes CDR1 KGHSH and CDR2 LQKENI. The chain's CDR3 is CASSRRDRETQYF. DNA of the CDR3: TGTGCCAGCTCACGGCGGGACAGGGAGACCCAGTACTTC.

Remarks on this clonotype: Possible read error: a much larger clone is one base away. V and J are TRBV20-1 and TRBJ2-5; 11 bases are a match to TRBD2. This CDR3 has 12 amino acids. V lost 6 bases and J lost 11; bases outside the gene matches: 8. Germline CDR1 reads DFQATT; CDR2 reads SNEGSKA (reference sequence). CDR3 sequence reads: CSARTSGREQYF. For the CDR3, the DNA is TGCAGTGCACGGACTAGCGGGCGTGAGCAGTACTTC.

This clonotype was counted at least ten times. The chain has TRBV7-9 and TRBJ2-3; D possibly corresponds to TRBD2 (6 bases). The length of the CDR3 is 16 residues. Germline CDR1 SEHNR, CDR2 FQNEAQ (reference sequence). The V and J ends lost 5 bases and 0 bases respectively, with 15 bases between them. In nucleotides, the CDR3 is TGTGCCAGCAGCCAGAACACGGGGACTAGCACAGATACGCAGTATTTT. Its protein is CASSQNTGTSTDTQYF.

The chain is built from TRBV9 and TRBJ2-7, with 7 nucleotides matching TRBD2. The CDR3 has 16 amino acids. Trimming cost V 0 bases and J 2 bases; bases outside gene matches: 8. Germline V CDR1 and CDR2: SGDLS, YYNGEE. CDR3 sequence (DNA): TGTGCCAGCAGCGTAGTTCCCCTAGCGGAGGCCTACGAGCAGTACTTC. This sequence encodes CASSVVPLAEAYEQYF.

The chain carries TRBV19 and TRBJ2-3; 7 bases line up with TRBD2. This CDR3 comprises 16 residues. Trimming at V came to 2 bases and at J to 4 bases, leaving 9 bases not matched to a gene. CDR1 is LNHDA, CDR2 SQIVND, per germline (reference sequence). The CDR3 DNA sequence: TGTGCCAGTAGTATAAGGGAAGCGGGGCGTGCAGATACGCAGTATTTT. Its protein is CASSIREAGRADTQYF.

The V and J genes are TRBV29-1 and TRBJ2-7, with 8 bases lining up with TRBD1. After removal of 5 bases from V and 0 bases from J, the junction contained 6 bases not matched to a gene. Germline CDR1 is SQVTM and CDR2 is ANQGSEA. This CDR3 spans 14 amino acids. CDR3 loop: CSVLDRGGSYEQYF. DNA for the CDR3: TGCAGCGTTCTCGACAGGGGAGGCTCCTACGAGCAGTACTTC.